Listed here are 24 T cell receptor beta chains from one sample, sequenced in a study of graft-versus-host responses after intestinal transplantation. TCRdb's table, derived via immunoSEQ multiplex PCR, lists solely in-frame clones and lacks some. The table shows around 5,000 clones, with around 27% occurring only once. The authors combined some 200,000 CFSE-labeled responder cells with some 200,000 irradiated, violet-dye-labeled stimulator cells in plates. The specimen was alloreactive CD8+ T cells from a mixed lymphocyte reaction culture, collected before intestinal transplant. Subset indicated: CFSE-low proliferating T cells sorted from roughly 6-day pre-transplant mixed lymphocyte reaction (GvH or HvG direction). Receptor source: a human patient who received an intestinal transplant.

In its sample, this clone ranks as medium-sized. The rearrangement links TRBV6-6 to TRBJ2-1; D call uncertain. V dropped 2 bases and J dropped 7 bases, with 6 bases sitting between them. The CDR3 loop spans 12 amino acids. Germline CDR1 MNHNY, CDR2 SVGAGI (reference sequence). The CDR3 nucleotides are TGTGCCAGCAGTTACGCGACGAATGAGCAGTTCTTC. Translation: CASSYATNEQFF.

The V and J genes are TRBV6-9 and TRBJ2-1; 9 bases are shared with TRBD2. Trimming at V came to 3 bases and at J to 9 bases, leaving 3 bases not matched to a gene. CDR3 length: 13 residues. Germline V lookup: CDR1 MNHGY, CDR2 SVAAGI. CDR3 in DNA: TGTGCCAGCAGTTACTCTAGCGGGACTGAGCAGTTCTTC. Amino acids: CASSYSSGTEQFF.

The genes are TRBV30 and TRBJ2-5, with D unclear. The J call may be wrong; the DNA end is better matched by TRBJ2-7. The CDR3 covers 14 residues. CDR1 is GTSNPN and CDR2 is SVGIG in the germline V gene (reference sequence). CDR3 loop: CAWSDESLSYEQYF. For the CDR3, the DNA is TGTGCCTGGAGTGATGAGAGCCTCTCCTACGAGCAGTACTTC.

The chain's CDR3 is CASRPGTSGPTPYEQYF. CDR3 coding DNA: TGTGCCAGCAGACCCGGGACTAGCGGGCCCACCCCCTACGAGCAGTACTTC. This rearrangement joins TRBV5-4 to TRBJ2-7, with 12 bases aligning to TRBD2. The trim removed 5 bases at V and 2 bases at J, leaving 11 bases unmatched. The length of the CDR3 is 17 residues. CDR1 is SGHNT and CDR2 is YYREEE in the germline V gene (reference sequence).

This clone was picked up a small number of times. The J gene is TRBJ1-2, the V gene TRBV27; D is perhaps TRBD1 (5 bases). Germline V lookup: CDR1 MNHEY, CDR2 SMNVEV (reference sequence). V was trimmed by 6 bases and J by 5 bases, leaving 13 bases between them. The length of the CDR3 is 13 residues. The CDR3 loop is CASSFQGSYGYTF. The DNA for the CDR3 is TGTGCCAGCAGCTTTCAGGGTAGTTATGGCTACACCTTC.

J is TRBJ1-2 and V is TRBV6-8, with D uncertain. Per the germline V gene, CDR1 is MNHGY and CDR2 is SAAAGT. The CDR3 contains 15 residues. Trimming pared 0 bases from V and 6 bases from J, leaving 14 bases between. CDR3 in DNA: TGTGCCAGCAGTTACTCGGAGGGCGGAGGGAATGGCTACACCTTC. Protein: CASSYSEGGGNGYTF.

The chain recombines TRBV7-3 with TRBJ2-2; the match to TRBD2 covers 9 bases. The V segment lost 5 bases and the J segment 6 bases; nucleotides outside the gene matches: 4. The CDR3 spans 14 residues. CDR1 and CDR2 (germline): SGHTA, FQGTGA. The chain's CDR3 is CASSHAGGAGELFF. CDR3 DNA sequence: TGTGCCAGCAGCCATGCGGGAGGGGCCGGGGAGCTGTTTTTT. Full variable domain (remainder filled in from reference TRBV7-3 and TRBJ2-2): GAGVSQTPSNKVTEKGKYVELRCDPISGHTALYWYRQSLGQGPEFLIYFQGTGAADDSGLPNDRFFAVRPEGSVSTLKIQRTERGDSAVYLCASSHAGGAGELFFGEGSRLTVL.

This clone was seen only a few times. The rearrangement joins TRBV30 to TRBJ2-3, with 13 bases identical to TRBD2. Germline CDR1 reads GTSNPN; CDR2 reads SVGIG (reference sequence). J lost 4 bases, V lost 8 bases, and 6 bases had no gene match. This CDR3 is built from 14 residues. CDR3 DNA: TGTGCCAGGACTAGCGGGAGTGGGGCAGATACGCAGTATTTT. It codes for CARTSGSGADTQYF. The full variable domain, its missing parts supplied by reference TRBV30 and TRBJ2-3, is SQTIHQWPATLVQPVGSPLSLECTVEGTSNPNLYWYRQAAGRGLQLLFYSVGIGQISSEVPQNLSASRPQDRQFILSSKKLLLSDSGFYLCARTSGSGADTQYFGPGTRLTVL.

This clone appeared a few times. The chain is built from TRBV7-5 and TRBJ2-2. TRBV7-5 is a listed pseudogene. This CDR3 spans 16 amino acids. The CDR3 DNA is TGTGCCAGCACCCCGGACGGGCGGCTCCTCACCGGGGAGCTGTTTTTT. Translated: CASTPDGRLLTGELFF.

This clone was observed a few times. The gene calls are TRBV6-1 and TRBJ2-7; D is uncertain. Germline V lookup: CDR1 MNHNS, CDR2 SASEGT. The V gene lost 10 bases and the J gene lost 1 base, with 14 bases spanning the gap. This CDR3 is 13 amino acids long. The CDR3 loop reads CAISLDGSYEQYF. The CDR3 nucleotides read TGTGCCATCAGCCTCGACGGTTCCTACGAGCAGTACTTC.

The genes are TRBV6-1 and TRBJ2-5; 9 bases are shared with TRBD1. The J call may be mistaken, given a closer DNA end match to TRBJ2-7. Germline CDR1 is MNHNS and CDR2 is SASEGT. CDR3 length equals 16 residues. DNA for the CDR3: TGTGCCAGCAGTGCTGGGGACAGGGCACGTATCCACGAGCAGTACTTC. It codes for CASSAGDRARIHEQYF.

This clone was found a few times. The rearrangement links TRBV7-3 to TRBJ2-3; the D gene is possibly TRBD2 (5 bases). V shed 3 bases and J shed 2 bases, with 15 bases lying between them. Germline-derived CDR1 and CDR2 are SGHTA and FQGTGA. This CDR3 is built from 16 residues. CDR3 DNA sequence: TGTGCCAGCAGCTTTCCTATCGGGATTTCCACAGATACGCAGTATTTT. Protein product: CASSFPIGISTDTQYF.

This clone came up a few times. The chain carries TRBV6-5 and TRBJ1-6, with D unresolved. CDR3 length: 14 residues. Looked up from germline, CDR1 is MNHEY and CDR2 is SVGAGI. Trimming removed 6 bases from V and 10 bases from J, with 16 bases in between. The CDR3, as DNA: TGTGCCAGCAGCTACGGCGGATCCCACTCACCCCTCCACTTT. This codes for CASSYGGSHSPLHF.

This chain links TRBV5-3 with TRBJ1-2, with 10 bases matching TRBD1. TRBV5-3 is filed as an ORF, its function uncertain. This CDR3 contains 15 residues. With 4 bases clipped from V and 3 bases from J, the junction kept 6 bases outside the gene matches. Here the CDR3 DNA reads TGTGCCAGAAGCCCGGGACAGGGGTTAGACTATGGCTACACCTTC. Protein sequence: CARSPGQGLDYGYTF.

This clone was seen more than once but under ten times. The J gene is TRBJ2-1, the V gene TRBV9; D is perhaps TRBD1 (6 bases). CDR3 size: 14 residues. Germline-derived CDR1 and CDR2 are SGDLS and YYNGEE. Between the trimmed V and J ends, which lost 3 bases and 7 bases, there was a span of 14 bases. The CDR3 DNA follows: TGTGCCAGCAGCGGCCAGGACAGCCTAAATGAGCAGTTCTTC. Encoded protein: CASSGQDSLNEQFF.

The chain combines TRBV6-1 with TRBJ1-1; D is perhaps TRBD1 (6 bases). The CDR3 spans 15 residues. Germline CDR1 MNHNS, CDR2 SASEGT. V lost 7 bases and J 3 bases, leaving 18 bases between the germline ends. CDR3 sequence (DNA): TGTGCCAGCATTGGGGGTTGGGGGGCTGACACTGAAGCTTTCTTT. Its protein is CASIGGWGADTEAFF.

A word on this clone: Compared with germline, one end of the junction differs, possibly owing to a read error. Other DNA sequences in the sample encode the same CDR3. The chain joins TRBV29-1 to TRBJ2-7; D uncertain. CDR1 is SQVTM and CDR2 is ANQGSEA in the germline V gene. There are 12 residues in the CDR3. CDR3 sequence (DNA): TGCAGCGTTGAAGGGAACGGCTACGAGCAGTATTTC. This codes for CSVEGNGYEQYF.

Regarding this clone: It differs at one base from a far larger clone, so likely a read error. The gene calls are TRBV13 and TRBJ1-5, with D uncertain. The CDR3 consists of 14 residues. Per the germline V gene, CDR1 is PRHDT and CDR2 is FYEKMQ (reference sequence). The CDR3 bases are TGTGCCAGCAGCTATGGCAGCGGCAATCAGCCCCATCATTTT. This translates into CASSYGSGNQPHHF.

V and J are TRBV5-1 and TRBJ2-1; TRBD2 might be the D (6 bases). This CDR3 is built from 15 residues. CDR1 SGHRS and CDR2 YFSETQ come from the germline V gene. With 5 bases removed from V and 0 bases from J, the gap between germline ends came to 12 bases. The CDR3 nucleotides read TGCGCCAGCAGTGGGGGGACTTCCTCCTACAATGAGCAGTTCTTC. Translation: CASSGGTSSYNEQFF.

In this sample, this clone turned up a few times. As DNA, the CDR3 is TGCAGCGTTGAAGCGACAGGGACAGGGACCGGGGAGCTGTTTTTT. Its translation is CSVEATGTGTGELFF. This chain joins TRBV29-1 and TRBJ2-2, with TRBD1 matching 9 bases. The CDR3 is 15 residues long. The germline V gene has CDR1 SQVTM and CDR2 ANQGSEA. With V trimmed by 1 base and J by 5 bases, 5 bases remained unmatched.

This clone rates as medium-sized. The CDR3 nucleotides are TGTGCCAGTAGTATTGGTGCTCTGTGGACAGATACGCAGTATTTT. It is translated as CASSIGALWTDTQYF. The chain has TRBV19 and TRBJ2-3, with no clear D. This CDR3 region has 15 residues. Germline CDR1 and CDR2: LNHDA and SQIVND (reference sequence). The V end was cut by 3 bases, the J end by 3 bases, with 13 bases between.

The chain carries TRBV27 and TRBJ1-1; possible D gene TRBD1, 6 bases. Between the trimmed V and J ends, which lost 4 bases and 0 bases, there was a span of 6 bases. The CDR3 is 13 amino acids. Germline loops: CDR1 MNHEY, CDR2 SMNVEV (reference sequence). This CDR3 is CASSWTVNTEAFF. The CDR3 DNA follows: TGTGCCAGCAGTTGGACAGTGAACACTGAAGCTTTCTTT.

The sample holds one count of this clone. This chain links TRBV27 with TRBJ1-1, with 11 bases fitting TRBD1. Trimming at V came to 3 bases and at J to 4 bases, leaving 10 bases not matched to a gene. Germline CDR1 and CDR2: MNHEY and SMNVEV (reference sequence). The CDR3 extends over 17 amino acids. In DNA, the CDR3 is TGTGCCAGCAGTTTGCTCCCGGGACAGGGGGTTTCCACTGAAGCTTTCTTT. This gives the protein CASSLLPGQGVSTEAFF.

The V call is TRBV6-5, the J call TRBJ2-3; 9 positions match TRBD2. This CDR3 region has 15 residues. J gave up 5 bases and V 4 bases, and 7 bases lay outside the gene matches. Per germline, CDR1 MNHEY and CDR2 SVGAGI. The CDR3: CASSSAGLALDTQYF. DNA for the CDR3: TGTGCCAGCAGTTCCGCGGGACTAGCCTTAGATACGCAGTATTTT.